The sequence of this TCR beta chain was determined in a study of blood T cell repertoires in COVID-19. Germline V lookup: CDR1 SGHDT, CDR2 YYEEEE. The length of the CDR3 is 14 residues. V shed 3 bases, J shed 4 bases, and the junction held 1 base outside the gene matches. This clone was recorded a few times. Study processing details: Reference gene primer amplification in the assay estimated nucleated cell counts. The method was immunoSEQ multiplex PCR; TCRdb's version includes in-frame clones alone and lacks a portion of them. The DNA was the basis for D and trimming; V, J and clone size are from that table. Of about 110,000 clones in the sample, 65% to 90% were seen once.

Material for sequencing was peripheral blood. The TCR comes from a man aged 45-60 years with acute or convalescent COVID-19. The V call is TRBV5-6, the J call TRBJ1-5, with 10 bases that match TRBD1. CDR3 nucleotide sequence: TGTGCCAGCAGCTCGGACAGGGGGAATCAGCCCCAGCATTTT. It yields the protein CASSSDRGNQPQHF.